A single sample gave rise to the 30 T cell receptor beta chains below, sequenced in a study of shared clonotypes between healthy human individuals. Sequencing was performed with immunoSEQ multiplex PCR; in TCRdb, only in-frame clones are kept and a portion is missing. In the table there are over a million clones, 70% to 80% of which are singletons. The sample was memory CD4+ T cells from PBMCs. The subset was: CD45RA-negative fraction. Receptors originate from a man younger than 30 in good health. Some clones in this sample may be carry-over from other donors' samples.

CDR3 region: CASREGGGTDTQYF. The CDR3, as DNA: TGTGCCAGCAGGGAGGGAGGGGGCACAGATACGCAGTATTTT. The gene calls are TRBV6-1 and TRBJ2-3; 7 bases map to TRBD2. Germline trimming cut 6 bases from V and 1 base from J; bases unmatched to any gene: 4. In germline, CDR1 is MNHNS, CDR2 SASEGT. The CDR3 covers 14 residues.

V is TRBV11-3 and J is TRBJ2-7; TRBD2 matches at 11 bases. V lost 2 bases and J lost 3; bases outside the gene matches: 0. Per the germline V gene, CDR1 is SGHNT and CDR2 is YENEEA. This CDR3 has 14 residues. The CDR3 DNA follows: TGTGCCAGCAGCTTAACTAGCGGGAGCTACGAGCAGTACTTC. It yields the protein CASSLTSGSYEQYF.

This clone appeared many times. The chain is built from TRBV7-2 and TRBJ2-7; TRBD2 might be the D (5 bases). The germline V gene encodes CDR1 SGHTA and CDR2 FQGNSA. V lost 1 base to trimming and J lost 0 bases, with 13 bases between them. CDR3 length equals 16 residues. Written as DNA, the CDR3 is TGTGCCAGCAGCTTAGTTGCACAGCGGCACTCCTACGAGCAGTACTTC. This gives the protein CASSLVAQRHSYEQYF. The variable domain in full, with the rest retrieved from reference TRBV7-2 and TRBJ2-7, is GAGVSQSPSNKVTEKGKDVELRCDPISGHTALYWYRQSLGQGLEFLIYFQGNSAPDKSGLPSDRFSAERTGGSVSTLTIQRTQQEDSAVYLCASSLVAQRHSYEQYFGPGTRLTVT.

This clone was counted between two and nine times. This chain uses TRBV6-1 with TRBJ1-5; 10 bases map to TRBD1. J was trimmed by 6 bases and V by 4 bases; bases with no gene match: 3. Germline V lookup: CDR1 MNHNS, CDR2 SASEGT. There are 14 residues in the CDR3. DNA for the CDR3: TGTGCCAGCAGTGCGACAGGGGGCGGTCAGCCCCAGCATTTT. This gives the protein CASSATGGGQPQHF.

This clone was seen more than once but under ten times. Other nucleotide sequences in the sample specify the same CDR3. The rearrangement links TRBV30 to TRBJ2-7; D is perhaps TRBD1 (6 bases). This CDR3 contains 14 residues. The germline V gene has CDR1 GTSNPN and CDR2 SVGIG (reference sequence). With 0 bases removed from V and 0 bases from J, the gap between germline ends came to 9 bases. As DNA, the CDR3 is TGTGCCTGGAGTGTACTCAGGGGCTCCTACGAGCAGTACTTC. This translates into CAWSVLRGSYEQYF.

The chain recombines TRBV18 with TRBJ2-7; TRBD1 matches 10 bases. CDR1 is KGHSH and CDR2 is LQKENI in the germline V gene. The CDR3 loop spans 15 amino acids. V shed 2 bases and J 7 bases; nucleotides not matched to a gene: 8. CDR3 in DNA: TGTGCCAGCTCACCATACAGACAGGGGGCGGTTGAGCAGTACTTC. This encodes CASSPYRQGAVEQYF.

This chain joins TRBV27 and TRBJ1-2; perhaps TRBD1 as D (6 bases). Germline assignment: CDR1 MNHEY and CDR2 SMNVEV (reference sequence). V was clipped by 6 bases and J by 4 bases, with 12 bases between them. CDR3 length: 13 amino acids. The CDR3 sequence: CASSHGQIYGYTF. DNA of the CDR3: TGTGCCAGCAGCCACGGACAGATCTATGGCTACACCTTC.

The chain combines TRBV28 with TRBJ1-3; 8 nucleotides agree with TRBD1. The CDR3 contains 15 residues. Trimming took 5 bases from V and 2 from J; bases not matched to a gene: 5. CDR1 is MDHEN and CDR2 is SYDVKM in the germline V gene. This chain's CDR3 is CASSTRGRPGNTIYF. The CDR3 bases are TGTGCCAGCAGTACCAGGGGGCGTCCTGGAAACACCATATATTTT.

The rearrangement links TRBV28 to TRBJ1-2; D possibly corresponds to TRBD1 (6 bases). The CDR3 runs 14 residues. Germline V gives CDR1 MDHEN, CDR2 SYDVKM. Trimming pared 5 bases from V and 4 bases from J, leaving 14 bases between. CDR3 residues: CASSGGGGGYGYTF. Written as DNA, the CDR3 is TGTGCCAGCAGTGGAGGTGGGGGCGGCTATGGCTACACCTTC.

The gene calls are TRBV10-3 and TRBJ1-2; D remains ambiguous. The CDR3 is 16 residues long. The V gene lost 2 bases and the J gene lost 4 bases, with 17 bases spanning the gap. Germline assignment: CDR1 ENHRY and CDR2 SYGVKD. CDR3 DNA sequence: TGTGCCATCAGTGAGACTCCCCGGGAAGCAGGCTATGGCTACACCTTC. This codes for CAISETPREAGYGYTF.

The chain has TRBV6-5 and TRBJ2-1; perhaps TRBD1 as D (6 bases). Germline CDR1 is MNHEY and CDR2 is SVGAGI. This CDR3 is built from 13 residues. V shed 2 bases and J shed 6 bases, with 8 bases lying between them. The chain's CDR3 is CASSYQGTNEQFF. CDR3 DNA: TGTGCCAGCAGTTACCAGGGGACCAATGAGCAGTTCTTC.

This rearrangement joins TRBV29-1 to TRBJ1-1, with D unresolved. The V gene lost 4 bases and the J gene lost 1 base, with 10 bases spanning the gap. The CDR3 sequence is 13 residues long. CDR1 is SQVTM and CDR2 is ANQGSEA in the germline V gene. The DNA of the CDR3 is TGCAGCGTTGCCCCGGACGGGAACACTGAAGCTTTCTTT. Its translation: CSVAPDGNTEAFF.

The CDR3 sequence: CASSQNRGPNTGELFF. Here the CDR3 DNA reads TGTGCCAGCTCACAAAACAGGGGTCCTAACACCGGGGAGCTGTTTTTT. The chain combines TRBV18 with TRBJ2-2, with 7 bases aligning to TRBD1. The V gene end was trimmed by 4 bases and the J gene end by 2 bases; junction bases not matched to a gene: 7. The CDR3 contains 16 residues. In germline, CDR1 is KGHSH, CDR2 LQKENI.

The gene calls are TRBV19 and TRBJ1-2; 8 bases map to TRBD1. Trimming took 6 bases from V and 8 from J; bases not matched to a gene: 14. The germline gives CDR1 LNHDA, CDR2 SQIVND (reference sequence). This CDR3 is 15 amino acids long. This CDR3 reads CASRSAGGNSQGYTF. The DNA for the CDR3 is TGTGCCAGTAGAAGCGCAGGGGGCAATTCTCAAGGCTACACCTTC.

Note on this clone: Germline is not matched at one junction end, which may reflect a read error. The DNA of the CDR3 is TGTGCCAGCAGCTTGTCACTTAGGAGGGGCTACACCTTC. Translated: CASSLSLRRGYTF. The chain recombines TRBV5-1 with TRBJ1-2; no clear D gene. The CDR3 contains 13 residues. The V gene's germline CDR1 is SGHRS and CDR2 YFSETQ.

The CDR3: CASSIAGAEAFF. Written as DNA, the CDR3 is TGTGCCAGCAGCATCGCAGGCGCTGAAGCTTTCTTT. The chain links TRBV2 to TRBJ1-1, with D unclear. V lost 6 bases, J lost 6 bases, and 11 bases lay in between. From germline, CDR1 is SNHLY and CDR2 FYNNEI. The CDR3 covers 12 residues. The full variable domain, completed using reference TRBV2 and TRBJ1-1, is EPEVTQTPSHQVTQMGQEVILRCVPISNHLYFYWYRQILGQKVEFLVSFYNNEISEKSEIFDDQFSVERPDGSNFTLKIRSTKLEDSAMYFCASSIAGAEAFFGQGTRLTVV.

The chain is built from TRBV7-8 and TRBJ2-5; TRBD2 matches 13 bases. CDR1 and CDR2 (germline): SGHVS, FQNEAQ. Trimming removed 3 bases from V and 4 bases from J; junction bases left unmatched: 5. This CDR3 is built from 16 residues. This CDR3 reads CASSFGTSGRGETQYF. The CDR3 DNA is TGTGCCAGCAGCTTCGGAACTAGCGGGAGGGGAGAGACCCAGTACTTC.

The chain combines TRBV5-6 with TRBJ2-7; 11 nucleotides align to TRBD2. Germline V gene lookup returns CDR1 SGHDT and CDR2 YYEEEE. The V segment lost 4 bases and the J segment 4 bases; nucleotides outside the gene matches: 4. The CDR3 loop spans 14 amino acids. In DNA, the CDR3 is TGTGCCAGCAGCGTAGCGGGAGGGAGGTACGAGCAGTACTTC. It specifies CASSVAGGRYEQYF. Full variable domain (rest looked up from reference TRBV5-6 and TRBJ2-7): DAGVTQSPTHLIKTRGQQVTLRCSPKSGHDTVSWYQQALGQGPQFIFQYYEEEERQRGNFPDRFSGHQFPNYSSELNVNALLLGDSALYLCASSVAGGRYEQYFGPGTRLTVT.

Turning to this clone: Distinct nucleotide sequences in the sample also encode this CDR3. The CDR3 DNA sequence: TGTGCCTCCGGGGGGAGTGGGCAAGAGACCCAGTACTTC. Translation: CASGGSGQETQYF. The chain is built from TRBV2 and TRBJ2-5, with TRBD2 matching 7 bases. Looked up from germline, CDR1 is SNHLY and CDR2 is FYNNEI. CDR3 length: 13 amino acids. Germline trimming cut 11 bases from V and 2 bases from J; bases unmatched to any gene: 8.

This clone appeared once. The gene calls are TRBV5-1 and TRBJ2-7; 12 bases are a match to TRBD2. The CDR3 is made up of 15 amino acids. Germline CDR1 is SGHRS and CDR2 is YFSETQ. The trim removed 4 bases at V and 0 bases at J, leaving 2 bases unmatched. The CDR3 DNA reads TGCGCCAGCAGCGGACTAGCGGGACACTCCTACGAGCAGTACTTC. Its translation: CASSGLAGHSYEQYF.

The J gene is TRBJ2-7, the V gene TRBV18; a weak D match, TRBD2 (6 bases). The germline V gene encodes CDR1 KGHSH and CDR2 LQKENI. Trimming took off 2 bases at V and 1 base at J, with 18 bases between the two ends. This CDR3 contains 17 residues. The CDR3 protein is CASSPGGVFGSSYEQYF. CDR3 DNA sequence: TGTGCCAGCTCACCAGGGGGTGTGTTCGGGAGTTCCTACGAGCAGTACTTC.

A few counts support this clone. The V and J genes are TRBV19 and TRBJ2-2; the D gene is possibly TRBD1 (5 bases). Trimming stripped 0 bases from V and 9 bases from J, with 8 bases between. This CDR3 has 13 residues. Germline-derived CDR1 and CDR2 are LNHDA and SQIVND (reference sequence). The CDR3 sequence: CASSIDRGWELFF. CDR3 DNA: TGTGCCAGTAGTATAGATAGGGGCTGGGAGCTGTTTTTT.

CDR3 in amino acids: CASSPTLFTYGYTF. In nucleotides, the CDR3 is TGTGCCAGCAGTCCTACTTTGTTCACCTATGGCTACACCTTC. The chain links TRBV28 to TRBJ1-2; D gene ambiguous. In germline, CDR1 is MDHEN, CDR2 SYDVKM. The CDR3 has 14 residues. Trimming cost V 5 bases and J 4 bases, with 14 bases left between them.

The rearrangement uses TRBV5-1 and TRBJ2-5; D is unresolved. The V end lost 0 bases, the J end lost 5 bases, and 11 bases lay between the germline ends. In germline, CDR1 is SGHRS, CDR2 YFSETQ. The CDR3 is 14 residues long. The CDR3 coding sequence is TGCGCCAGCAGCTTGGGTTTGTTGGCGGAGACCCAGTACTTC. Its protein product is CASSLGLLAETQYF. The variable domain in full, completed from reference TRBV5-1 and TRBJ2-5, reads KAGVTQTPRYLIKTRGQQVTLSCSPISGHRSVSWYQQTPGQGLQFLFEYFSETQRNKGNFPGRFSGRQFSNSRSEMNVSTLELGDSALYLCASSLGLLAETQYFGPGTRLLVL.

The chain joins TRBV9 to TRBJ2-7; D is undetermined. CDR1 is SGDLS and CDR2 is YYNGEE in the germline V gene. This CDR3 has 15 amino acids. V was shortened by 4 bases and J by 2 bases, with 16 bases between the two germline ends. CDR3 nucleotide sequence: TGTGCCAGCAGCCCAAACCGTCTAGGAACCTACGAGCAGTACTTC. It yields the protein CASSPNRLGTYEQYF.

A word on this clone: At the DNA level, this CDR3 is encoded by other sequences in the same sample as well. The chain employs TRBV10-3 and TRBJ1-1; 7 nucleotides match TRBD1. J gave up 5 bases and V 0 bases, and 3 bases lay outside the gene matches. Germline V gene lookup returns CDR1 ENHRY and CDR2 SYGVKD. CDR3 length: 14 residues. CDR3 coding DNA: TGTGCCATCAGTGAGTCAACAGGGGTGACTGAAGCTTTCTTT. Amino acids: CAISESTGVTEAFF.

The gene calls are TRBV5-1 and TRBJ2-1; TRBD2 aligns across 11 bases. Germline CDR1 and CDR2: SGHRS and YFSETQ. The V gene end was trimmed by 6 bases and the J gene end by 7 bases; junction bases not matched to a gene: 9. This CDR3 is 15 amino acids long. The CDR3 protein is CASTELAGVQNEQFF. The CDR3 DNA reads as TGCGCCAGCACCGAACTAGCGGGAGTTCAGAATGAGCAGTTCTTC.

For this clone: This same CDR3 is encoded by further DNA sequences in the sample. This chain connects TRBV5-4 to TRBJ2-7; TRBD2 matches 10 bases. The CDR3 extends over 16 amino acids. V dropped 0 bases and J dropped 2; count of bases not matched to a gene: 5. From germline, CDR1 is SGHNT and CDR2 YYREEE (reference sequence). The CDR3 DNA sequence: TGTGCCAGCAGCTTGGTGTTAGCGGGGGGCACCTACGAGCAGTACTTC. This gives the protein CASSLVLAGGTYEQYF.

This chain uses TRBV30 with TRBJ2-5; 7 positions agree with TRBD1. Germline CDR1 reads GTSNPN; CDR2 reads SVGIG (reference sequence). This CDR3 is built from 13 residues. V shed 2 bases, J shed 6 bases, and the junction held 6 bases outside the gene matches. CDR3 protein: CAWSSQGRQTQYF. The CDR3 region has the DNA TGTGCCTGGAGTTCACAGGGGCGGCAGACCCAGTACTTC.

V usage is TRBV5-6 and J usage is TRBJ2-1; 10 bases are shared with TRBD1. The germline V gene encodes CDR1 SGHDT and CDR2 YYEEEE. V shed 4 bases and J 6 bases; nucleotides not matched to a gene: 7. This CDR3 comprises 15 residues. In DNA, the CDR3 is TGTGCCAGCAGCAACGACAGGGGGCTGATCAATGAGCAGTTCTTC. Translating gives CASSNDRGLINEQFF.